The 23 T cell receptor beta chains given below trace back to one sample, sequenced in a study of identical twins. TCRdb itself ran the 5' RACE reads through MiXCR, one entry per CDR3 protein. The sample comprises 350,000 to 500,000 distinct CDR3 sequences, less than 20% of which are singletons, and roughly 12% rests with the top ten. What was sequenced was naive T cells sorted from blood. The receptors here all came from a man aged 50 to 60 in good health.

This clonotype has only a few counts. This chain uses TRBV20-1 with TRBJ2-2; 9 bases align to TRBD2. The CDR3 has 19 amino acids. Trimming cost V 5 bases and J 0 bases; bases outside gene matches: 16. The germline V gene has CDR1 DFQATT and CDR2 SNEGSKA (reference sequence). CDR3 amino acids: CSALGKGLASTANTGELFF. As DNA, the CDR3 is TGCAGTGCTTTAGGAAAGGGACTAGCCTCTACTGCGAACACCGGGGAGCTGTTTTTT.

This clonotype was seen repeatedly, ten times or more. The genes are TRBV15 and TRBJ1-2; 7 bases line up with TRBD1. Trimming removed 3 bases from V and 6 bases from J; junction bases left unmatched: 7. This CDR3 contains 14 residues. In germline, CDR1 is LNHNV, CDR2 YYDKDF (reference sequence). The CDR3 DNA follows: TGTGCCACCAGCAGGACAGGGCGCGGGAATGGCTACACCTTC. Residues: CATSRTGRGNGYTF. Full variable domain (missing parts from reference TRBV15 and TRBJ1-2): DAMVIQNPRYQVTQFGKPVTLSCSQTLNHNVMYWYQQKSSQAPKLLFHYYDKDFNNEADTPDNFQSRRPNTSFCFLDIRSPGLGDTAMYLCATSRTGRGNGYTFGSGTRLTVV.

The CDR3 loop is CASSYIFGAGASYNEQFF. As DNA, the CDR3 is TGTGCCAGCAGCTACATTTTTGGAGCGGGGGCCTCCTACAATGAGCAGTTCTTC. This chain joins TRBV5-5 and TRBJ2-1; 8 bases map to TRBD2. V lost 3 bases to trimming and J lost 0 bases; unmatched junction nucleotides: 11. Germline V gene data show CDR1 as SGHKS and CDR2 as YYEKEE (reference sequence). This CDR3 is built from 18 residues.

The sample holds a few counts of this clonotype. This chain connects TRBV29-1 to TRBJ2-5; D call uncertain. The CDR3 contains 13 residues. Trimming removed 4 bases at V and 7 bases at J, with 16 bases between. Germline V gives CDR1 SQVTM, CDR2 ANQGSEA. This chain's CDR3 is CSVVAPLVGTQYF. The CDR3 bases are TGCAGCGTTGTAGCACCCCTAGTGGGGACCCAGTACTTC. The full variable domain, in which reference TRBV29-1 and TRBJ2-5 provide the parts outside the CDR3, is SAVISQKPSRDICQRGTSLTIQCQVDSQVTMMFWYRQQPGQSLTLIATANQGSEATYESGFVIDKFPISRPNLTFSTLTVSNMSPEDSSIYLCSVVAPLVGTQYFGPGTRLLVL.

This clonotype was detected only a few times. The J gene is TRBJ2-7, the V gene TRBV29-1; a possible D gene is TRBD1 (5 bases). V lost 0 bases to trimming and J lost 4 bases, with 10 bases between them. CDR3 length equals 13 residues. Germline V lookup: CDR1 SQVTM, CDR2 ANQGSEA. CDR3 coding DNA: TGCAGCGTTGAAGATTCAGGGAAGTACGAGCAGTACTTC. This gives the protein CSVEDSGKYEQYF.

This clonotype has ten or more counts. The CDR3 sequence: CASSQTTLEQYF. The CDR3 DNA follows: TGCGCCAGCAGTCAAACGACCCTCGAGCAGTACTTC. V is TRBV23-1 and J is TRBJ2-7; no firm D call. TRBV23-1 is identified as an open reading frame with a role that is uncertain. The CDR3 loop spans 12 amino acids. V lost 2 bases, J lost 6 bases, and 8 bases lay in between.

Turning to this clonotype: This may stem from a read error, because a much larger clone lies one nucleotide away. The V call is TRBV5-1, the J call TRBJ2-5; D call uncertain. The CDR3 is 14 amino acids. Germline V gene sequence: CDR1 SGHRS, CDR2 YFSETQ. As DNA, the CDR3 is TGCGACAGCAGCCAACTTCTAGGGCAAGAGACCCAGTACTTC. The encoded protein is CDSSQLLGQETQYF.

This clonotype was counted between two and nine times. The genes are TRBV7-2 and TRBJ2-1; D remains ambiguous. Between the trimmed V and J ends, which lost 2 bases and 0 bases, there was a span of 8 bases. The germline V gene encodes CDR1 SGHTA and CDR2 FQGNSA. This CDR3 is built from 15 residues. The CDR3 DNA sequence: TGTGCCAGCAGCTTATATCGTAGCTCCTACAATGAGCAGTTCTTC. It is translated as CASSLYRSSYNEQFF.

This clonotype came up a few times. The rearrangement joins TRBV28 to TRBJ2-7, with 7 bases that match TRBD1. V lost 7 bases to trimming and J lost 0 bases; unmatched junction nucleotides: 9. This CDR3 is built from 15 residues. CDR1 and CDR2 from the germline V gene are MDHEN and SYDVKM. The CDR3, as DNA: TGTGCCAGCAAGGGGGCGGACGGCAGCTCCTACGAGCAGTACTTC. Its translation: CASKGADGSSYEQYF.

The V and J genes are TRBV29-1 and TRBJ2-1; 13 bases match TRBD2. This CDR3 region has 13 residues. Germline V gene sequence: CDR1 SQVTM, CDR2 ANQGSEA. Trimming at V came to 6 bases and at J to 9 bases, leaving 5 bases not matched to a gene. The CDR3 is CSVGTSGTGEQFF. Written as DNA, the CDR3 is TGCAGCGTGGGGACTAGCGGGACGGGTGAGCAGTTCTTC.

V usage is TRBV5-1 and J usage is TRBJ2-3, with D unclear. Deletions cut 0 bases from V and 2 bases from J, with 10 bases between. Germline CDR1 SGHRS, CDR2 YFSETQ. The CDR3 runs to 15 residues. The CDR3 is CASSLGSSNTDTQYF. Written as DNA, the CDR3 is TGCGCCAGCAGCTTGGGGTCAAGTAACACAGATACGCAGTATTTT. Based on the CDR3 plus reference TRBV5-1 and TRBJ2-3, the full variable domain is KAGVTQTPRYLIKTRGQQVTLSCSPISGHRSVSWYQQTPGQGLQFLFEYFSETQRNKGNFPGRFSGRQFSNSRSEMNVSTLELGDSALYLCASSLGSSNTDTQYFGPGTRLTVL.

This clonotype was observed a handful of times. The CDR3 DNA is TGCGCCAGCAGCCGACAGGGTTTACAGAACACCGGGGAGCTGTTTTTT. It translates to CASSRQGLQNTGELFF. The chain uses TRBV4-1 and TRBJ2-2; 7 bases match TRBD1. With V trimmed by 4 bases and J by 1 base, 6 bases remained unmatched. This CDR3 comprises 16 residues. Germline V lookup: CDR1 MGHRA, CDR2 YSYEKL.

Ten or more counts support this clonotype. The chain uses TRBV5-5 and TRBJ1-2; D may be TRBD1 (5 bases). V lost 4 bases and J lost 2, with 12 bases in between. Germline loops: CDR1 SGHKS, CDR2 YYEKEE (reference sequence). CDR3 size: 14 residues. CDR3 sequence reads: CASSPGRSNYGYTF. The CDR3 region has the DNA TGTGCCAGCAGCCCGGGACGGAGCAACTATGGCTACACCTTC.

The rearrangement joins TRBV18 to TRBJ1-2, with D hard to call. The CDR3 extends over 14 amino acids. V was trimmed by 2 bases and J by 1 base, leaving 8 bases between them. Germline V gene sequence: CDR1 KGHSH, CDR2 LQKENI. CDR3 nucleotides: TGTGCCAGCTCACCAAGGGAGTTTAACTATGGCTACACCTTC. This codes for CASSPREFNYGYTF.

This clonotype was found many times. The chain employs TRBV20-1 and TRBJ2-3, with D unresolved. This CDR3 contains 14 residues. V lost 0 bases and J lost 2, with 9 bases in between. CDR1 DFQATT and CDR2 SNEGSKA come from the germline V gene (reference sequence). The CDR3 reads CSAREKPYTDTQYF. The CDR3 nucleotides read TGCAGTGCTAGAGAGAAGCCCTACACAGATACGCAGTATTTT.

This clonotype was seen a single time. This chain connects TRBV28 to TRBJ1-1; 10 bases line up with TRBD1. The V gene's germline CDR1 is MDHEN and CDR2 SYDVKM. The CDR3 spans 14 residues. V lost 4 bases and J lost 11; bases outside the gene matches: 10. The CDR3 DNA is TGTGCCAGCAGTTCCCGGGACAGGGGTTTTTTGGCTTTCTTT. Translation: CASSSRDRGFLAFF.

The V call is TRBV27, the J call TRBJ2-2; D call uncertain. The CDR3 is made up of 15 amino acids. Looked up from germline, CDR1 is MNHEY and CDR2 is SMNVEV (reference sequence). The germline V and J ends were trimmed by 0 bases and 5 bases, with 10 bases remaining between them. The CDR3 sequence: CASSLSPQQTGELFF. CDR3 sequence (DNA): TGTGCCAGCAGTTTATCCCCCCAACAAACCGGGGAGCTGTTTTTT.

Only a few counts were recorded for this clonotype. The gene calls are TRBV7-3 and TRBJ2-3; D perhaps matches TRBD2 (5 bases). Germline CDR1 reads SGHTA; CDR2 reads FQGTGA. CDR3 length: 17 amino acids. Trimming removed 2 bases at V and 1 base at J, with 16 bases between. The chain's CDR3 is CASSLGRAVLGTDTQYF. CDR3 bases: TGTGCCAGCAGCTTAGGTCGAGCGGTCCTGGGCACAGATACGCAGTATTTT.

The chain is built from TRBV27 and TRBJ2-1, with D possibly being TRBD2 (6 bases). The CDR3 is made up of 15 amino acids. Germline CDR1 MNHEY, CDR2 SMNVEV (reference sequence). V lost 0 bases and J lost 9, with 15 bases in between. The CDR3 reads CASSLSTSGEIEQFF. Written as DNA, the CDR3 is TGTGCCAGCAGTTTATCGACATCGGGGGAAATTGAGCAGTTCTTC.

This clonotype was detected a few times. V usage is TRBV24-1 and J usage is TRBJ2-1; TRBD1 agrees at 9 bases. V gave up 4 bases and J gave up 4 bases; unmatched junction bases: 10. Germline loops: CDR1 KGHDR, CDR2 SFDVKD. The CDR3 runs to 17 residues. The CDR3 coding sequence is TGTGCCACCAGTGACCGCTTAACGACAGGGGGTTACAATGAGCAGTTCTTC. It codes for CATSDRLTTGGYNEQFF.

A note on this clonotype: At one end the junction does not follow the germline gene, possibly because of a read error. The chain has TRBV20-1 and TRBJ2-1; a possible D gene is TRBD2 (5 bases). The CDR3 extends over 13 amino acids. Looked up from germline, CDR1 is DFQATT and CDR2 is SNEGSKA (reference sequence). In DNA, the CDR3 is TGCAGTGCTAGTGAGGACTTTTACAGTGAGCAGTTCTTC. Protein product: CSASEDFYSEQFF.

This chain joins TRBV20-1 and TRBJ2-7, with D hard to call. Trimming cost V 2 bases and J 0 bases, with 20 bases left between them. CDR1 and CDR2 from the germline V gene are DFQATT and SNEGSKA (reference sequence). CDR3 length equals 17 residues. As DNA, the CDR3 is TGCAGTGCTAGATCCCCCTCACAGCTTCTGAGCTCCTACGAGCAGTACTTC. Translation: CSARSPSQLLSSYEQYF.

The V gene is TRBV11-2, the J gene TRBJ2-7; 9 bases map to TRBD2. The CDR3 consists of 13 residues. V was pared by 5 bases and J by 6 bases, with 5 bases of the junction left unmatched. CDR1 is SGHAT and CDR2 is FQNNGV in the germline V gene. CDR3 loop: CASSPWTSAEQYF. DNA of the CDR3: TGTGCCAGCAGCCCGTGGACTAGCGCCGAGCAGTACTTC.